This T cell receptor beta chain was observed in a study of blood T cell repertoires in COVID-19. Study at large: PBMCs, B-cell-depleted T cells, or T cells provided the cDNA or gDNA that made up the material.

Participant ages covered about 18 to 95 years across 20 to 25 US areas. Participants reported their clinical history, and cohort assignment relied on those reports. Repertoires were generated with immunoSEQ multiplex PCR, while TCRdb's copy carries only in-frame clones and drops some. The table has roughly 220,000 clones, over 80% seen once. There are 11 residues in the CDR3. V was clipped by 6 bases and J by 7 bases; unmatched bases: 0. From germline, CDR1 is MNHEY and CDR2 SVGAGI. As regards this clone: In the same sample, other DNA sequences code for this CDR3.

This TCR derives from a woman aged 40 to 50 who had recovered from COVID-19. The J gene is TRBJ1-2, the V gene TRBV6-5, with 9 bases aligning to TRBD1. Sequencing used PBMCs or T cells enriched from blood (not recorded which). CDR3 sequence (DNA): TGTGCCAGCAGACAGGGGGCTGGCTACACCTTC. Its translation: CASRQGAGYTF.